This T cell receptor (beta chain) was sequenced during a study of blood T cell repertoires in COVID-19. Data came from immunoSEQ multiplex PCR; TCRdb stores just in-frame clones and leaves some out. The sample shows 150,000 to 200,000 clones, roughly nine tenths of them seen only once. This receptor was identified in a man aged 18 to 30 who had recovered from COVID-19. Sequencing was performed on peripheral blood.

For the CDR3, the DNA is TGTGCCAGCAGCGAGGACAGGAGCACAGATACGCAGTATTTT. Translating it yields CASSEDRSTDTQYF. The V and J genes are TRBV6-6 and TRBJ2-3; 7 bases line up with TRBD1. The J segment lost 0 bases and the V segment lost 6 bases, leaving 3 bases of the junction unmatched. CDR3 size: 14 residues. Germline-derived CDR1 and CDR2 are MNHNY and SVGAGI (reference sequence).